The clone carrying this T cell receptor (beta chain) has a handful of counts. The antigen remains undetermined. Treatment of the sample: oral pan-JAK inhibitor, 5-10 mg twice daily. The sample comes from a study of CD8+ T cells in alopecia areata. Across the whole study: Once tofacitinib had been taken for 6 to 18 months, 6 months off drug followed.

RNA was isolated and reverse transcribed to cDNA, the sequencing template. Profiling relied on immunoSEQ multiplex PCR, and the TCRdb table lists in-frame clones only, not all of them. The repertoire holds over 95,000 clones, roughly 50% seen once, with about 3.7% in the top ten. General study points: Tofacitinib delivered significant drops in scalp clonality and in expanded CD8+ clones among the top 100.

The V end lost 4 bases, the J end lost 0 bases, and 9 bases lay between the germline ends. The CDR3 contains 13 residues. Germline CDR1 is SQVTM and CDR2 is ANQGSEA. This chain connects TRBV29-1 to TRBJ1-1; D gene unclear. The sequencing here drew on CD4+ T cells sorted from blood, taken at week 24, from a patient treated with tofacitinib. This TCR came from a human donor with alopecia areata. This chain's CDR3 is CSVVVQMNTEAFF. The CDR3 coding sequence is TGCAGCGTTGTTGTGCAGATGAACACTGAAGCTTTCTTT.